The clone carrying this T cell receptor (beta chain) was recorded at least ten times. This entry is derived from a study of Graves' ophthalmopathy and Graves' hyperthyroidism. Clinicians made diagnoses from clinical symptoms, serum thyroxine, TRAb, thyroid ultrasound and orbital computed tomography. Amplification of the TCR beta CDR3 regions used RNA transcripts (as template). HTBI primers served in a first-round RT-PCR, which a second-round multiplex PCR followed. TCRdb re-called the multiplex PCR reads with MiXCR, one entry per CDR3 protein. The sample lists about 740,000 distinct CDR3 sequences, 40% occurring once. This receptor was taken from an adult man with Graves' ophthalmopathy. The sample taken for sequencing was peripheral blood.

The CDR3 loop reads CASSVKGRETQYF. The DNA of the CDR3 is TGTGCCAGCAGTGTCAAGGGCCGAGAGACCCAGTACTTC. This chain connects TRBV2 to TRBJ2-5; D not resolved. This CDR3 region has 13 residues. The germline V gene encodes CDR1 SNHLY and CDR2 FYNNEI. The V and J ends lost 4 bases and 4 bases respectively, with 10 bases between them.